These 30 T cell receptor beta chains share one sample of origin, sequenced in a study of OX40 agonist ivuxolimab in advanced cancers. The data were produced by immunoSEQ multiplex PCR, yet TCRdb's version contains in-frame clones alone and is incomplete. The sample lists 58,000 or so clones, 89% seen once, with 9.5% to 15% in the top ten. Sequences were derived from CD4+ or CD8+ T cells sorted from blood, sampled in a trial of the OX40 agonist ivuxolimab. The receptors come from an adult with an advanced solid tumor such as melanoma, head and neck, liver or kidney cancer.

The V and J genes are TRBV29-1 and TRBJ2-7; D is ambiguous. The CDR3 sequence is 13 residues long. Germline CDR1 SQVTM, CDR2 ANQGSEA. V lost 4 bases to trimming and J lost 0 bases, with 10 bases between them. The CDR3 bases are TGCAGCGTTGTATTTAGGGACTCCTACGAGCAGTACTTC. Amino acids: CSVVFRDSYEQYF.

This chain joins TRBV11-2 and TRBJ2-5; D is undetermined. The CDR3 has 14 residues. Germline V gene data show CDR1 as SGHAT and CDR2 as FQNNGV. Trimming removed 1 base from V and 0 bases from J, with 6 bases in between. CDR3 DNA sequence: TGTGCCAGCAGCTTAGGCCGAAACCAAGAGACCCAGTACTTC. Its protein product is CASSLGRNQETQYF.

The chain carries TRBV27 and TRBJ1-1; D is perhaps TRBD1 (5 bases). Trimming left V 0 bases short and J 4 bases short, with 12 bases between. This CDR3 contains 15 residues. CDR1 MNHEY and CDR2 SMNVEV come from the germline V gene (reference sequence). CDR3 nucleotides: TGTGCCAGCAGTTTATCGCCAGGGTTCGGCACTGAAGCTTTCTTT. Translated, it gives CASSLSPGFGTEAFF.

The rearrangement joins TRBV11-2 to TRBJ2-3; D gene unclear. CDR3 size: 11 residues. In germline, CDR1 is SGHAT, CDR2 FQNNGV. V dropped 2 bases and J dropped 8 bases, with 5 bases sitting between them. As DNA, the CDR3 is TGTGCCAGCAGCTTATCCGGTACGCAGTATTTT. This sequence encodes CASSLSGTQYF.

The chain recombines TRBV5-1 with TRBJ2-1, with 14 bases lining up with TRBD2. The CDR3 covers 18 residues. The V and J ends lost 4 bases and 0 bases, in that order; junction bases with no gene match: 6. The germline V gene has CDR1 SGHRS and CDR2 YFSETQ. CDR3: CASSNKGTSGSSYNEQFF. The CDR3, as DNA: TGCGCCAGCAGCAATAAAGGGACTAGCGGGAGCTCCTACAATGAGCAGTTCTTC.

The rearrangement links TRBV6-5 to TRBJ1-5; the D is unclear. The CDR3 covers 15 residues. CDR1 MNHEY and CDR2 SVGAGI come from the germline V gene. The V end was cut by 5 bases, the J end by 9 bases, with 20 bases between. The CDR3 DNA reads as TGTGCCAGCAGTCAAACTATAGAGAAGATTTGGCCCCAGCATTTT. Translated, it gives CASSQTIEKIWPQHF.

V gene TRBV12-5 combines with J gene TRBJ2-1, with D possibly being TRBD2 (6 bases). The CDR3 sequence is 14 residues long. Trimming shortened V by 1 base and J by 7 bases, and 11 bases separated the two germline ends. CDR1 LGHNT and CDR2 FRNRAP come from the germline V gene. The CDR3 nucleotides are TGTGCTAGTGGTTTGGGAGGGACTCTGAATGAGCAGTTCTTC. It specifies CASGLGGTLNEQFF. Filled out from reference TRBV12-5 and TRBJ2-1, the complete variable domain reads DARVTQTPRHKVTEMGQEVTMRCQPILGHNTVFWYRQTMMQGLELLAYFRNRAPLDDSGMPKDRFSAEMPDATLATLKIQPSEPRDSAVYFCASGLGGTLNEQFFGPGTRLTVL.

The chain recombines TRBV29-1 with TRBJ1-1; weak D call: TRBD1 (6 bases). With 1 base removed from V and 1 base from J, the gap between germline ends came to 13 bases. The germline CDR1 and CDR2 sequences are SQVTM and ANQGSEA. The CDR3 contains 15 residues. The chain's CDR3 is CSVEGRGGRNTEAFF. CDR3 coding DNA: TGCAGCGTTGAAGGGAGGGGGGGAAGGAACACTGAAGCTTTCTTT.

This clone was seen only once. CDR3 sequence (DNA): TGTGCCAGTTTTGACAGGGGGCTCGAGCAGTACTTC. The encoded protein is CASFDRGLEQYF. The V call is TRBV2, the J call TRBJ2-7; 10 bases are a match to TRBD1. CDR1 is SNHLY and CDR2 is FYNNEI in the germline V gene. The CDR3 has 12 residues. Trimming cost V 9 bases and J 6 bases; bases outside gene matches: 5.

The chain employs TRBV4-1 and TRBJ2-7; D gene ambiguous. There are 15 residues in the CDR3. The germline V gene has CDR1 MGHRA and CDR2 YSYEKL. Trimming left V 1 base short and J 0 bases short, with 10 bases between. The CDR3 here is CASSQVHESSYEQYF. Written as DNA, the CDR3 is TGCGCCAGCAGCCAAGTACACGAGAGCTCCTACGAGCAGTACTTC.

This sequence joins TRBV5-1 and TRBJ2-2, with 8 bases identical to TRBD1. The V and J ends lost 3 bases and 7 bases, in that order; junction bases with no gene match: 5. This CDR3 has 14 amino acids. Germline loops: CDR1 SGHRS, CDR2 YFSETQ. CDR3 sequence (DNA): TGCGCCAGCAGCTCGCAGGGGGCGGTCGGGGAGCTGTTTTTT. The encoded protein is CASSSQGAVGELFF.

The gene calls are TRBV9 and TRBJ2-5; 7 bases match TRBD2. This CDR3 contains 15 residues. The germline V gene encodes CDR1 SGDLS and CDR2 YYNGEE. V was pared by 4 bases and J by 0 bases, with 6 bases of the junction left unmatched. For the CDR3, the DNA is TGTGCCAGCAGCCCGAGTGCGGGAGACCAAGAGACCCAGTACTTC. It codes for CASSPSAGDQETQYF.

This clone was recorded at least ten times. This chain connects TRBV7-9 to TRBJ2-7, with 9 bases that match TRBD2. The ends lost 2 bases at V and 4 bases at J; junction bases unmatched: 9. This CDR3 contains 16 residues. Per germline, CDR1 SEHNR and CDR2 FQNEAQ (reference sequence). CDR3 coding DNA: TGTGCCAGCAGCTTAAATCCGGCTAGCGGGGTATACGAGCAGTACTTC. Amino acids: CASSLNPASGVYEQYF.

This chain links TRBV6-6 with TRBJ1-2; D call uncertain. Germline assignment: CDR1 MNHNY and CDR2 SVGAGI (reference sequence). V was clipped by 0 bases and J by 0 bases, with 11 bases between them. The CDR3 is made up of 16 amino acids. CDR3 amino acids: CASSYSGSASNYGYTF. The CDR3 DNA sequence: TGTGCCAGCAGTTACTCCGGCAGCGCCTCTAACTATGGCTACACCTTC.

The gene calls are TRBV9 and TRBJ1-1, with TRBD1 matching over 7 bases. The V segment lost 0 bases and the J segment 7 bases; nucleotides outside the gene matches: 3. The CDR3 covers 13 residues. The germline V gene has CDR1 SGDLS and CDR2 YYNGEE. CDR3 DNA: TGTGCCAGCAGCGTAGCAGGGGGTAATGAAGCTTTCTTT. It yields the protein CASSVAGGNEAFF.

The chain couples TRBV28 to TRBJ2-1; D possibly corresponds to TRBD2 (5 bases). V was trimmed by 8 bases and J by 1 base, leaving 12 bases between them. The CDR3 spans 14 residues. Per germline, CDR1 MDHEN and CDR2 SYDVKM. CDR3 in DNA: TGTGCCAGCGAGGGAGTAGGGTCCTACAATGAGCAGTTCTTC. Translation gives CASEGVGSYNEQFF.

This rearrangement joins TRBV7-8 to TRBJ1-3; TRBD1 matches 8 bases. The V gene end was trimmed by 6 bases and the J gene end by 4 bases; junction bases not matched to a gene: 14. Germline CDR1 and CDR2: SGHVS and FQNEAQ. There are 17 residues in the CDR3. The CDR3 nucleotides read TGTGCCAGCAGAGTGCAACAGGGGGGGGTGAAAGGAAACACCATATATTTT. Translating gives CASRVQQGGVKGNTIYF. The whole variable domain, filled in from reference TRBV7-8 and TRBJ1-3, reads GAGVSQSPRYKVAKRGQDVALRCDPISGHVSLFWYQQALGQGPEFLTYFQNEAQLDKSGLPSDRFFAERPEGSVSTLKIQRTQQEDSAVYLCASRVQQGGVKGNTIYFGEGSWLTVV.

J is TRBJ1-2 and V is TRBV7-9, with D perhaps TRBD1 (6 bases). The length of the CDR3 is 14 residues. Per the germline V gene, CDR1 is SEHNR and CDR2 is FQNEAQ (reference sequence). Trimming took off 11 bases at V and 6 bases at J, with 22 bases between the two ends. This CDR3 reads CAGGHRYNYDGYTF. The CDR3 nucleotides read TGTGCCGGGGGACACCGCTACAACTATGATGGCTACACCTTC.

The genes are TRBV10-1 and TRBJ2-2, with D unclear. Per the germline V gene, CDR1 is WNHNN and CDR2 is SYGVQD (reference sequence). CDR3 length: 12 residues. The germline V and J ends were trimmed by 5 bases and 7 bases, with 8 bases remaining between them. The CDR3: CASSYRDGELFF. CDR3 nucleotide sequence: TGCGCCAGCAGTTATAGAGACGGGGAGCTGTTTTTT.

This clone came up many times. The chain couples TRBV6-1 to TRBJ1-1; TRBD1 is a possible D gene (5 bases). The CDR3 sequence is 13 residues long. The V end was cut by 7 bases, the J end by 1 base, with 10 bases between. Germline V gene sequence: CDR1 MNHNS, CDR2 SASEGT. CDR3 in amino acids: CASKVTENTEAFF. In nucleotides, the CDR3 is TGTGCCAGCAAAGTGACAGAGAACACTGAAGCTTTCTTT.

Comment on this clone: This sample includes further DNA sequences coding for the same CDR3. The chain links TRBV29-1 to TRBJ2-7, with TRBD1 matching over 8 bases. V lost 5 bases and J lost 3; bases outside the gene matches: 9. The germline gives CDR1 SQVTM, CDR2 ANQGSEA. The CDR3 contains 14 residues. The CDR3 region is CSVLSGTGDYEQYF. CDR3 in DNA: TGCAGCGTTCTATCCGGGACAGGCGACTACGAGCAGTACTTC.

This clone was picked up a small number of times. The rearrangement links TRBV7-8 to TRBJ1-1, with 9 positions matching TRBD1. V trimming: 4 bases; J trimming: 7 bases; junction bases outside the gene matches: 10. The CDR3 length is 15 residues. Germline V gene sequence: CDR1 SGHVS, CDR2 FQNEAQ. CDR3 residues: CASSSDRGNLLEAFF. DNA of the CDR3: TGTGCCAGCAGCTCGGACAGGGGAAACCTACTTGAAGCTTTCTTT.

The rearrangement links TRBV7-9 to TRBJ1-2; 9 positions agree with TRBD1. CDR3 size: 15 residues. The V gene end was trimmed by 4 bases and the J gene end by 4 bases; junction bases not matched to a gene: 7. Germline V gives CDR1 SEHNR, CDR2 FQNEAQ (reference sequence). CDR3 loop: CASSSGQGKLYGYTF. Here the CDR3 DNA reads TGTGCCAGCAGCTCGGGACAGGGAAAACTCTATGGCTACACCTTC.

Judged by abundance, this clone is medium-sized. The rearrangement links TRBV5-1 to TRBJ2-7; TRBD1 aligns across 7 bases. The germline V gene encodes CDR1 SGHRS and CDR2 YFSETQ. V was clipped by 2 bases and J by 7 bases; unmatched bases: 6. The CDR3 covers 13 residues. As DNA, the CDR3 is TGCGCCAGCAGCTTAGGGACAGCGGAAGAGCAGTACTTC. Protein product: CASSLGTAEEQYF.

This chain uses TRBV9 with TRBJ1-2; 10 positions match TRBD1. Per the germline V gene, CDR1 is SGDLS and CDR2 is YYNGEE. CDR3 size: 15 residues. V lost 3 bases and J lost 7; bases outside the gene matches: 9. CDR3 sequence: CASSAQGDRGSGYTF. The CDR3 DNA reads TGTGCCAGCAGCGCCCAGGGGGACAGGGGTTCTGGCTACACCTTC.

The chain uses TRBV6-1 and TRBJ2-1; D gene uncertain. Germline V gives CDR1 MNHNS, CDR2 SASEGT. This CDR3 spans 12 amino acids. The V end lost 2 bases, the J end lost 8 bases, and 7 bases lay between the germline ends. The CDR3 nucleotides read TGTGCCAGCAGTGAAATATTCGATGAGCAGTTCTTC. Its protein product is CASSEIFDEQFF.

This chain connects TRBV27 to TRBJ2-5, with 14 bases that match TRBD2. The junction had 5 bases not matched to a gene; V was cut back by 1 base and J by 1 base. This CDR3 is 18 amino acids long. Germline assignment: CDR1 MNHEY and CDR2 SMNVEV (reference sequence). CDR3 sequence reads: CASSLWGLAGVRQETQYF. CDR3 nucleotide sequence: TGTGCCAGCAGTTTATGGGGACTAGCGGGAGTTCGCCAAGAGACCCAGTACTTC.

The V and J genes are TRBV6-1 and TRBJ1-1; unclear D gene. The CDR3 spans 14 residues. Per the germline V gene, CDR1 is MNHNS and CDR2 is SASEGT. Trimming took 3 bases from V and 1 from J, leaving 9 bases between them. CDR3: CASSDKFWNTEAFF. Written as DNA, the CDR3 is TGTGCCAGCAGTGATAAGTTTTGGAACACTGAAGCTTTCTTT.

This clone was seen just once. The CDR3 loop is CAWSVEEQGIQYF. In DNA form, the CDR3 reads TGTGCCTGGAGTGTAGAGGAACAGGGCATTCAGTACTTC. This sequence joins TRBV30 and TRBJ2-4, with D possibly matching TRBD1 (6 bases). This CDR3 has 13 residues. V shed 0 bases and J shed 9 bases, with 12 bases lying between them. Germline-derived CDR1 and CDR2 are GTSNPN and SVGIG (reference sequence).

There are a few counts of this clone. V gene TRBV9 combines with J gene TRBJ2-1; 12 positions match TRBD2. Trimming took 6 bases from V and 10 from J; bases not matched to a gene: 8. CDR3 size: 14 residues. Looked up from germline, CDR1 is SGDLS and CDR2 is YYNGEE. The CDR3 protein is CASKGTSGRSEQFF. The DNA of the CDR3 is TGTGCCAGCAAGGGAACTAGCGGGAGGAGCGAGCAGTTCTTC.